This T cell receptor beta chain was captured in a study of tumor-infiltrating lymphocytes in primary liver carcinoma. Study-wide context: Patients were men and women aged 30 to 69 years. Measuring 4.2 to 10 cm across, the tumors were staged as T1-T3 N0M0.

The template, roughly 550 ng total RNA, yielded TCR beta cDNA made with a constant-region primer. Slightly modified ARM-PCR with three nested multiplex PCR rounds yielded TCR beta libraries. PCR rounds one and two used TRBV1-TRBV30 forward primers with a C-beta reverse primer for 10 cycles each. TCRdb independently ran MiXCR on the multiplex PCR reads; one entry per CDR3 protein. The profile shows some 190,000 distinct CDR3 sequences, 50% to 75% of them singletons. Study conclusions and caveats: There was no comparison of CD4+ and CD8+ repertoires, as samples were bulk unsorted. Blood had a significantly lower top-250-clone fraction than tumors did (p = 0.039).

With 2 bases removed from V and 12 bases from J, the gap between germline ends came to 8 bases. The CDR3 has 11 residues. Germline-derived CDR1 and CDR2 are MNHEY and SVGEGT. Blood RNA came from unsorted whole blood; germline DNA was also extracted. In its sample, this clonotype was seen once. Its matching antigen is unknown. A much larger clone lies a single base off, so this may be a read error. This chain links TRBV6-2 or TRBV6-3 with TRBJ2-1; D is unresolved. The clonotype originates from a middle-aged man with primary liver carcinoma and hepatitis B virus infection. The sequencing sample was made of peripheral blood. Written as DNA, the CDR3 is TGTGCCAGCAGTTACGGGCTGGGGCAGTTCTTC. It translates to CASSYGLGQFF.